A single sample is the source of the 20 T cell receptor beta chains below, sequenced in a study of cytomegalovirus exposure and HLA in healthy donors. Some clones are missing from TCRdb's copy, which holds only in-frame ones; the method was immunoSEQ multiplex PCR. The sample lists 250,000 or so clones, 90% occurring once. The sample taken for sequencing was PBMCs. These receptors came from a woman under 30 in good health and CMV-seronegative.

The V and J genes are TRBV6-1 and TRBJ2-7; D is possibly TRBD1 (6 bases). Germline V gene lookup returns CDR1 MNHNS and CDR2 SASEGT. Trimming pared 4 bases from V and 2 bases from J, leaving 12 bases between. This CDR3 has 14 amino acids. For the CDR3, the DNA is TGTGCCAGCAGTGTCCTACAGGGACCCTACGAGCAGTACGTC. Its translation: CASSVLQGPYEQYV.

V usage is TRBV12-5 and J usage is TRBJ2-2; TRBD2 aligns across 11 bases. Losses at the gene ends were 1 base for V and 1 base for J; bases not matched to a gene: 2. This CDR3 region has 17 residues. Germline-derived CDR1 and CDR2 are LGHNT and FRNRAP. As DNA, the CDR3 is TGTGCTAGTGGTTTGGAAGGACTAGCGGGGAACACCGGGGAGCTGTTTTTT. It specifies CASGLEGLAGNTGELFF.

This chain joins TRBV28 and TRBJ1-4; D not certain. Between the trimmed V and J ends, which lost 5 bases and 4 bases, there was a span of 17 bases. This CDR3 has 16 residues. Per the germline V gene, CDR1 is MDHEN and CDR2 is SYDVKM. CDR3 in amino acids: CASSPTWELGNEKLFF. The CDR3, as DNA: TGTGCCAGCAGTCCAACATGGGAGCTAGGTAATGAAAAACTGTTTTTT.

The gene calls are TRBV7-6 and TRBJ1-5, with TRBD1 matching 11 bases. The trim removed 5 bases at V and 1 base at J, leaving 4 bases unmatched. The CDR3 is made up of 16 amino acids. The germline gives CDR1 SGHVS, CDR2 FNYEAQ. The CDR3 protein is CASSPGTGGSNQPQHF. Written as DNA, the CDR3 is TGTGCCAGCAGCCCAGGGACAGGGGGAAGCAATCAGCCCCAGCATTTT.

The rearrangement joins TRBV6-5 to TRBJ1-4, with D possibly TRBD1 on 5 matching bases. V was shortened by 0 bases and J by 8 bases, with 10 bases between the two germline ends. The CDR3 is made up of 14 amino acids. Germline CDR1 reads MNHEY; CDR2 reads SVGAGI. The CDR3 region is CASSYSRGREKLFF. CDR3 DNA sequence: TGTGCCAGCAGTTACTCGCGGGGGAGGGAAAAACTGTTTTTT.

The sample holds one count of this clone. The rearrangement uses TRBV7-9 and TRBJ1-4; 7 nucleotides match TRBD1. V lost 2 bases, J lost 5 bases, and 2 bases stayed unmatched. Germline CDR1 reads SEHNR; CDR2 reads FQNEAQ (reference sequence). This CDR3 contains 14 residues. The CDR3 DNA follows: TGTGCCAGCAGCTTAACAGGGGCAAATGAAAAACTGTTTTTT. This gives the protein CASSLTGANEKLFF. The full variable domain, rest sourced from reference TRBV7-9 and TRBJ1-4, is DTGVSQNPRHKITKRGQNVTFRCDPISEHNRLYWYRQTLGQGPEFLTYFQNEAQLEKSRLLSDRFSAERPKGSFSTLEIQRTEQGDSAMYLCASSLTGANEKLFFGSGTQLSVL.

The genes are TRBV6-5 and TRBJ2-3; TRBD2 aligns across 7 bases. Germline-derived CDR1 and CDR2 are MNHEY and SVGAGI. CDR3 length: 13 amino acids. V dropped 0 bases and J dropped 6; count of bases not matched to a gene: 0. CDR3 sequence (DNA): TGTGCCAGCAGTTACTCGCGGGGGGATACGCAGTATTTT. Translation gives CASSYSRGDTQYF.

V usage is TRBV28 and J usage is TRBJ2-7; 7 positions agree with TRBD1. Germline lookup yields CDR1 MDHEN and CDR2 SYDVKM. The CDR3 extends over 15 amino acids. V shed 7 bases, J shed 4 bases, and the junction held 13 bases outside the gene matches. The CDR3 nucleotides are TGTGCCAGCACCCCCCGCCAGGGGGTAGGGTACGAGCAGTACTTC. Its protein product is CASTPRQGVGYEQYF.

CDR3 bases: TGTGCCAGCAGCCAGGGGACTAGCGGGGGGATGTACGAGCAGTACTTC. It codes for CASSQGTSGGMYEQYF. V usage is TRBV28 and J usage is TRBJ2-7; TRBD2 agrees at 15 bases. Germline CDR1 MDHEN, CDR2 SYDVKM. The CDR3 runs 16 residues. V lost 6 bases, J lost 4 bases, and 7 bases stayed unmatched.

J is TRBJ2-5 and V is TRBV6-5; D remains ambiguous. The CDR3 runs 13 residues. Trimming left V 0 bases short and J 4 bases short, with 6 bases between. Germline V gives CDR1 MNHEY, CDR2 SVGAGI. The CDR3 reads CASSYSSVETQYF. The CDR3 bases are TGTGCCAGCAGTTACTCGAGTGTAGAGACCCAGTACTTC.

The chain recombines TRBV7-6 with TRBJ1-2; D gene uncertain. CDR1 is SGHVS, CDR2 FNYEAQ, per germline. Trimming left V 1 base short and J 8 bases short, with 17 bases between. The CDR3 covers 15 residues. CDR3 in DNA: TGTGCCAGCAGCTTAGTAGCAGAATCCTATAACGGCTACACCTTC. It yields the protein CASSLVAESYNGYTF.

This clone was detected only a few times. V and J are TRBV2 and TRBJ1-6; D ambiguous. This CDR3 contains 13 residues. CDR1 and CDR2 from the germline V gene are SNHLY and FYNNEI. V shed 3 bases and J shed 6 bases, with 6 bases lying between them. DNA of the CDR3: TGTGCCAGCAGTGACAGTTTTAATTCACCCCTCCACTTT. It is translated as CASSDSFNSPLHF.

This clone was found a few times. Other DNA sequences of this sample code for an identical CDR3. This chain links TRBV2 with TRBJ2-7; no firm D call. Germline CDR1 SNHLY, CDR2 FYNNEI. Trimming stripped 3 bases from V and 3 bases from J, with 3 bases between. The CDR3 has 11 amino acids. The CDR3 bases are TGTGCCAGCAGTGATAGCTACGAGCAGTACGTC. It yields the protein CASSDSYEQYV.

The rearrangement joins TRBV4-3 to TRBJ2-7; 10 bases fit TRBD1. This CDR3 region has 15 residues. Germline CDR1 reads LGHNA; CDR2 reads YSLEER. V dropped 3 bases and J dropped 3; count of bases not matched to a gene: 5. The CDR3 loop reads CASSQGTGEDYEQYF. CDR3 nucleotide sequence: TGCGCCAGCAGCCAGGGGACAGGGGAGGACTACGAGCAGTACTTC.

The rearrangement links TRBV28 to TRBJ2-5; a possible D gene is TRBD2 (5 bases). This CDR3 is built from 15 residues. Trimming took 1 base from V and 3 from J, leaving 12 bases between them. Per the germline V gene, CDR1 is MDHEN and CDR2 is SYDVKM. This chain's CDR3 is CASSLYGGRKETQYF. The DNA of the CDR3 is TGTGCCAGCAGTTTATATGGCGGGCGTAAAGAGACCCAGTACTTC.

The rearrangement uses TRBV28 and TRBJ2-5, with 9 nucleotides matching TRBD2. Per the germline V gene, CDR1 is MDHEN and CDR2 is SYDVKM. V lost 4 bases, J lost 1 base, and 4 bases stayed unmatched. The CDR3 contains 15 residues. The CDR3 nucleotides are TGTGCCAGCAGTTCTAGCGGGGAATCCCAAGAGACCCAGTACTTC. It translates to CASSSSGESQETQYF.

This chain's CDR3 is CASSLGQPWDGYTF. CDR3 sequence (DNA): TGTGCCAGCAGTTTAGGACAGCCCTGGGATGGCTACACCTTC. The chain uses TRBV28 and TRBJ1-2; possibly TRBD1 for D (6 bases). Trimming shortened V by 2 bases and J by 6 bases, and 13 bases separated the two germline ends. Germline CDR1 MDHEN, CDR2 SYDVKM. This CDR3 has 14 residues.

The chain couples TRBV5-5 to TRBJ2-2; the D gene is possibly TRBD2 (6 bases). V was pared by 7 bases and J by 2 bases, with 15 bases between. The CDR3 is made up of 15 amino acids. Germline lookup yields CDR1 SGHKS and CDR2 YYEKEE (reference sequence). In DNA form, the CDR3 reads TGTGCCAGCGGGAGGACAAGCCCCAACACCGGGGAGCTGTTTTTT. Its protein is CASGRTSPNTGELFF.

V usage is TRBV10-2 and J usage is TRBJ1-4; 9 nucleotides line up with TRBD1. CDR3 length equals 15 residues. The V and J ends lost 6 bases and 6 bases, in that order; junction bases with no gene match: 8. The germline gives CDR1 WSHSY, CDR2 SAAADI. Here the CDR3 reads CASRETGGGDEKLFF. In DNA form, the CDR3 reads TGCGCCAGCAGGGAAACAGGGGGCGGAGATGAAAAACTGTTTTTT.

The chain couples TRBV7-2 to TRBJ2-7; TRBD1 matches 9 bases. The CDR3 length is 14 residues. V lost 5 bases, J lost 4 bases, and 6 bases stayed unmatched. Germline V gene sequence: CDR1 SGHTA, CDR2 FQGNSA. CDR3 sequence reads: CASSPTGGHYEQYV. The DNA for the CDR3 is TGTGCCAGCAGCCCGACAGGGGGGCATTACGAGCAGTACGTC.